The next 6 T cell receptor beta chains were all read from a single sample in a study of cytomegalovirus exposure and HLA in healthy donors. In the PCR, 60 Vbeta and 13 Jbeta primers were used. The repertoire was sequenced with immunoSEQ multiplex PCR; TCRdb's copy has only in-frame clones and lacks some. There are some 110,000 clones in the sample; roughly 83% occur only once, and about 4.5% lies in the top ten. Sequences were obtained from PBMCs. Receptors originate from a man aged 25 to 40 in good health and CMV-seropositive.

The genes are TRBV2 and TRBJ1-1; no firm D call. Trimming left V 2 bases short and J 3 bases short, with 13 bases between. Per the germline V gene, CDR1 is SNHLY and CDR2 is FYNNEI. The CDR3 length is 15 residues. Here the CDR3 reads CASSESDWRDTEAFF. Written as DNA, the CDR3 is TGTGCCAGCAGTGAATCGGACTGGAGGGACACTGAAGCTTTCTTT.

The J gene is TRBJ2-7, the V gene TRBV9; 7 positions agree with TRBD1. This CDR3 region has 15 residues. The junction had 5 bases not matched to a gene; V was cut back by 0 bases and J by 2 bases. From germline, CDR1 is SGDLS and CDR2 YYNGEE. Here the CDR3 reads CASSVGGGPAYEQYF. CDR3 bases: TGTGCCAGCAGCGTAGGAGGGGGCCCAGCCTACGAGCAGTACTTC.

As concerns this clone: It is likely a read error, because the conserved phenylalanine at the end of the CDR3 is missing. No DNA is shown, since the ends of the CDR3 on it are uncertain; the CDR3 is the one TCRdb lists. V and J are TRBV10-1 and TRBJ1-1; the table's D gene call, TRBD1, was not cross checked with the DNA. In germline, CDR1 is WNHNN, CDR2 SYGVQD (reference sequence). The CDR3 comprises 14 residues, both ends counted. CDR3: CASRDRTALKMESA.

The chain employs TRBV9 and TRBJ2-1; 8 positions agree with TRBD2. This CDR3 has 14 amino acids. With 5 bases clipped from V and 4 bases from J, the junction kept 5 bases outside the gene matches. Germline loops: CDR1 SGDLS, CDR2 YYNGEE. In DNA form, the CDR3 reads TGTGCCAGCAGAGGAAGCGGGAGTTACAATGAGCAGTTCTTC. Protein sequence: CASRGSGSYNEQFF. The whole variable domain, remainder taken from reference TRBV9 and TRBJ2-1, is DSGVTQTPKHLITATGQRVTLRCSPRSGDLSVYWYQQSLDQGLQFLIQYYNGEERAKGNILERFSAQQFPDLHSELNLSSLELGDSALYFCASRGSGSYNEQFFGPGTRLTVL.

CDR3: CASSESGFNTGELFF. The CDR3 DNA is TGTGCCAGCAGTGAATCCGGTTTTAACACCGGGGAGCTGTTTTTT. The chain has TRBV25-1 and TRBJ2-2; D uncertain. Germline CDR1 reads MGHDK; CDR2 reads SYGVNS. The CDR3 is made up of 15 amino acids. Between the trimmed V and J ends, which lost 1 base and 2 bases, there was a span of 8 bases.

The chain combines TRBV5-1 with TRBJ2-7, with 8 bases lining up with TRBD1. The CDR3 consists of 13 residues. V lost 7 bases and J lost 6; bases outside the gene matches: 9. The germline V gene has CDR1 SGHRS and CDR2 YFSETQ. The CDR3 spells CASGQITGGEQYF. The CDR3 DNA sequence: TGCGCCAGCGGCCAAATTACAGGGGGCGAGCAGTACTTC.